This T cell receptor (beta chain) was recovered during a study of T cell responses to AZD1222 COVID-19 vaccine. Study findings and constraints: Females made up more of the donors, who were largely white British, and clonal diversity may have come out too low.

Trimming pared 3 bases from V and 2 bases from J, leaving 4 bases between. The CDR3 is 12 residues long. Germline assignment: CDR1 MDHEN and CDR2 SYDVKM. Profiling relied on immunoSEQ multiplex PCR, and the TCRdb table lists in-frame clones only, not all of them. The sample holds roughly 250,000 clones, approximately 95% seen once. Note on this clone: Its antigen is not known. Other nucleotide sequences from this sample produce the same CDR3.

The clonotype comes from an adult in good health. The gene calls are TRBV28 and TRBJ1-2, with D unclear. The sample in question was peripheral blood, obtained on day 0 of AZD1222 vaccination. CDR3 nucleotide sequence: TGTGCCAGCAGTTTGGCCAACTATGGCTACACCTTC. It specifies CASSLANYGYTF.